In its sample, the clone carrying this T cell receptor (beta chain) was seen a few times. Its antigen is not known. Using immunoSEQ multiplex PCR, the repertoire was profiled, and TCRdb retains in-frame clones only, with some absent. The table includes roughly 32,000 clones, approximately 89% detected once. These data belong to a study of OX40 agonist ivuxolimab in advanced cancers. About the study: A diagnosis of hepatocellular carcinoma, melanoma, renal cell or head and neck cancer was present in dose-escalation patients. Males comprised approximately 84% of the group, whose mean age was roughly 60 years (range about 20 to 85).

CDR1 is SQVTM, CDR2 ANQGSEA, per germline. The CDR3 sequence is 14 residues long. V lost 1 base, J lost 0 bases, and 7 bases lay in between. Study results and limitations: Both blood CD4+ and CD8+ T cells showed clonal growth by week 6 at 0.1 to 3.0 mg/kg.

Material: CD4+ or CD8+ T cells sorted from blood, obtained in a trial of the OX40 agonist ivuxolimab. The clonotype originates from an adult with an advanced solid tumor such as melanoma, head and neck, liver or kidney cancer. This chain links TRBV29-1 with TRBJ2-1; D is possibly TRBD1 or TRBD2 (5 bases each). CDR3 sequence: CSVEGGVSYNEQFF. The CDR3 bases are TGCAGCGTTGAAGGAGGGGTCTCCTACAATGAGCAGTTCTTC.